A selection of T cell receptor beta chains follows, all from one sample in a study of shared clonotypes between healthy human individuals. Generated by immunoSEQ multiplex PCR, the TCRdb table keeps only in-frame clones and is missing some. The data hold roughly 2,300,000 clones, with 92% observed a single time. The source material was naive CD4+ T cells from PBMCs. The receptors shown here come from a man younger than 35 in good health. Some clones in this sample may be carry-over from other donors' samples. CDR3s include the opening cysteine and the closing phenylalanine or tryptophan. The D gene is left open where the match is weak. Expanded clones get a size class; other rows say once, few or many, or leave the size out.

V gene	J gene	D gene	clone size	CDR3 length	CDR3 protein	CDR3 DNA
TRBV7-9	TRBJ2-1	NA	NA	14	CASSRTTSYNEQFF	TGTGCCAGCAGCAGAACTACCTCCTACAATGAGCAGTTCTTC
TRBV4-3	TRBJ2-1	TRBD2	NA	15	CASSVTSGGRNEQFF	TGCGCCAGCAGCGTTACTAGCGGAGGGAGGAATGAGCAGTTCTTC
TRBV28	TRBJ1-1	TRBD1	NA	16	CASSRQGAPGNTEAFF	TGTGCCAGCAGTCGACAGGGGGCGCCGGGGAACACTGAAGCTTTCTTT
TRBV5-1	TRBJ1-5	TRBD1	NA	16	CASSLGDSQGNQPQHF	TGCGCCAGCAGCTTGGGGGACAGCCAGGGCAATCAGCCCCAGCATTTT
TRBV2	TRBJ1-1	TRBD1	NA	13	CASNPDRDTEAFF	TGTGCCAGCAACCCAGACAGGGACACTGAAGCTTTCTTT
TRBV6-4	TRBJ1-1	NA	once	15	CASRLEAVANTEAFF	TGTGCCAGCAGGCTTGAAGCGGTAGCGAACACTGAAGCTTTCTTT
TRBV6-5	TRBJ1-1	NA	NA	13	CASSPRGNTEAFF	TGTGCCAGCAGCCCAAGAGGGAACACTGAAGCTTTCTTT
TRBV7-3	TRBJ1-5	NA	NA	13	CASSSPGVQPQHF	TGTGCCAGCAGCTCCCCGGGGGTTCAGCCCCAGCATTTT
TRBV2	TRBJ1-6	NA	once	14	CASLSLGSESPLHF	TGTGCCAGCCTGAGTCTGGGAAGTGAATCACCCCTCCACTTT
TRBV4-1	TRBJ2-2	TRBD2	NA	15	CASSQGLAGAGELFF	TGCGCCAGCAGCCAAGGGCTAGCGGGAGCCGGGGAGCTGTTTTTT
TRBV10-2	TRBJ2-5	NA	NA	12	CASSPTAQTQYF	TGCGCCAGCAGCCCCACCGCCCAGACCCAGTACTTC
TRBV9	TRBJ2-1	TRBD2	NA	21	CASSGGTSGRARAMFYNEQFF	TGTGCCAGCAGCGGCGGTACTAGCGGGAGGGCCAGGGCGATGTTCTACAATGAGCAGTTCTTC
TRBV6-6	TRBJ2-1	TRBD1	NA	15	CASTHPTDRENEQFF	TGTGCCAGCACCCACCCCACAGACAGGGAAAATGAGCAGTTCTTC
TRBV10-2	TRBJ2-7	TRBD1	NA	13	CASRDRDPYEQYF	TGCGCCAGCAGAGACAGGGACCCCTACGAGCAGTACTTC
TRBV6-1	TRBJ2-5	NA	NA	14	CASSEAGGKRTQYF	TGTGCCAGCAGTGAAGCTGGCGGAAAGAGAACCCAGTACTTC
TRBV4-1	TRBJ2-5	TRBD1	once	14	CASSSGTVRETQYF	TGCGCCAGCAGCTCCGGGACAGTTAGAGAGACCCAGTACTTC
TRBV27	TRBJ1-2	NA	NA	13	CASSFRGNYGYTF	TGTGCCAGCAGCTTCAGGGGCAACTATGGCTACACCTTC
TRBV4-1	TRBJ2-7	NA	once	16	CASSPYQSAVKYEQYF	TGCGCCAGCAGCCCCTATCAGAGCGCCGTCAAGTACGAGCAGTACTTC
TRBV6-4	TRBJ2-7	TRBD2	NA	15	CASRAFPGLANEQYF	TGTGCCAGCAGGGCCTTTCCGGGACTAGCTAACGAGCAGTACTTC
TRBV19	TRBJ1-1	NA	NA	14	CASEAGEKDGEAFF	TGTGCCAGTGAGGCAGGGGAGAAGGACGGTGAAGCTTTCTTT
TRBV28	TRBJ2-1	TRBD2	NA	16	CASSSISGISLWEQFF	TGTGCCAGCAGCTCCATTAGCGGGATTTCGCTATGGGAGCAGTTCTTC
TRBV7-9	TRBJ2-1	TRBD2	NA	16	CASSAGTSGRADEQFF	TGTGCCAGCAGCGCGGGAACTAGCGGGAGGGCCGATGAGCAGTTCTTC
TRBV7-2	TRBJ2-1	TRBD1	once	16	CASSNVGTGTYNEQFF	TGTGCCAGCAGCAATGTTGGGACAGGAACCTACAATGAGCAGTTCTTC
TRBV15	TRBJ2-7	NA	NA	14	CATSRDRVFYEQYF	TGTGCCACCAGCAGAGATAGAGTATTCTACGAGCAGTACTTC
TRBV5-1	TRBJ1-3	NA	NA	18	CASSLTHSSGGAGNTIYF	TGCGCCAGCAGCTTGACCCATTCGTCTGGGGGTGCTGGAAACACCATATATTTT
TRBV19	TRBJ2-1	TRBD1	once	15	CASSIDWAGGDEQFF	TGTGCCAGTAGTATAGATTGGGCAGGGGGCGATGAGCAGTTCTTC
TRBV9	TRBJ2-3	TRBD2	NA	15	CASSAGRAGTDTQYF	TGTGCCAGCAGCGCCGGGAGGGCCGGCACAGATACGCAGTATTTT
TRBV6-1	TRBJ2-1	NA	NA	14	CASSEVGAVSEQFF	TGTGCCAGCAGTGAAGTTGGGGCGGTCAGTGAGCAGTTCTTC
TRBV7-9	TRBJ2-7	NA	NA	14	CASRDRSGGNEQYF	TGTGCCAGCAGAGATCGGAGTGGGGGGAACGAGCAGTACTTC
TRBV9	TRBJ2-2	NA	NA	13	CASSVDGIGELFF	TGTGCCAGCAGCGTAGATGGAATCGGGGAGCTGTTTTTT
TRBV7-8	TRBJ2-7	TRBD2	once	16	CASSLGETSGIYEQYF	TGTGCCAGCAGCTTAGGAGAGACTAGCGGGATCTACGAGCAGTACTTC
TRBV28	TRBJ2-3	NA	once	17	CASSFRGLALKLDTQYF	TGTGCCAGCAGTTTTAGAGGTTTAGCGTTAAAGTTGGATACGCAGTATTTT
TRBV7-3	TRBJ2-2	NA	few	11	CASSSTGELFF	TGTGCCAGCAGCTCTACCGGGGAGCTGTTTTTT
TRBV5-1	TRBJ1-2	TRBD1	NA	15	CASSLGSSGGDGYTF	TGCGCCAGCAGCTTGGGGTCTTCAGGGGGCGATGGCTACACCTTC
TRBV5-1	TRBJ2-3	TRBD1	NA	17	CASSSGTGGMSTDTQYF	TGCGCCAGCAGCTCCGGGACAGGGGGCATGAGCACAGATACGCAGTATTTT
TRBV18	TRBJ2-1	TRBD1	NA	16	CASSLEGQGSYNEQFF	TGTGCCAGCTCATTAGAAGGACAGGGGTCCTACAATGAGCAGTTCTTC
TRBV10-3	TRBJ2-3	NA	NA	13	CAISESPRNTQYF	TGTGCCATCAGTGAGTCCCCTAGGAACACGCAGTATTTT
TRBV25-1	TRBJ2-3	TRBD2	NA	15	CASSGRGVPFNTQYF	TGTGCCAGCTCTGGGCGGGGGGTACCCTTTAATACGCAGTATTTT
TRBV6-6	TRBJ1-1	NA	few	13	CASSYSSRTEAFF	TGTGCCAGCAGTTACTCGAGCCGGACTGAAGCTTTCTTT
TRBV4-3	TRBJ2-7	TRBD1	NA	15	CASSLQGQGRYEQYF	TGCGCCAGCAGCCTCCAGGGACAGGGGAGGTACGAGCAGTACTTC
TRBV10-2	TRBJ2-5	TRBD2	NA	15	CASSDAGGQQETQYF	TGCGCCAGCAGTGACGCGGGAGGACAACAAGAGACCCAGTACTTC
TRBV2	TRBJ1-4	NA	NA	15	CASSPTIGANEKLFF	TGTGCCAGCAGTCCTACTATAGGGGCTAATGAAAAACTGTTTTTT
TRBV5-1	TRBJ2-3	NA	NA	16	CASSLGQGSWTDTQYF	TGCGCCAGCAGCTTGGGGCAGGGAAGTTGGACAGATACGCAGTATTTT
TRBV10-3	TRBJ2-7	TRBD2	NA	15	CAISESSAGSYEQYF	TGTGCCATCAGTGAGTCCTCAGCGGGATCCTACGAGCAGTACTTC
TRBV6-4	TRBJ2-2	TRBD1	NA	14	CASSTGQGAGELFF	TGTGCCAGCAGCACGGGACAGGGGGCCGGGGAGCTGTTTTTT
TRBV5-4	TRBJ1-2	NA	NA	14	CASSRDLTGYGYTF	TGTGCCAGCAGCAGGGACCTGACGGGGTATGGCTACACCTTC
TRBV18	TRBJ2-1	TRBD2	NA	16	CASSSTSGSSYNEQFF	TGTGCCAGCTCGTCCACTAGCGGGAGCTCCTACAATGAGCAGTTCTTC
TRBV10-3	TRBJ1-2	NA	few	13	CAISSDRDYGYTF	TGTGCCATCAGTTCCGACAGAGACTATGGCTACACCTTC
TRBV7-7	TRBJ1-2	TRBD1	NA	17	CASSPLPGTGKNIGYTF	TGTGCCAGCAGCCCCCTACCCGGGACAGGGAAAAATATCGGCTACACCTTC
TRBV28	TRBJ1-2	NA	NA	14	CASSLAQGDYGYTF	TGTGCCAGCAGTTTGGCCCAGGGCGACTATGGCTACACCTTC
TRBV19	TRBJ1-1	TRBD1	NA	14	CASSIDRDRVEAFF	TGTGCCAGTAGTATAGACCGCGACAGGGTTGAAGCTTTCTTT
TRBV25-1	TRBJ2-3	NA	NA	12	CASSYSTDTQYF	TGTGCCAGCAGTTACAGCACAGATACGCAGTATTTT
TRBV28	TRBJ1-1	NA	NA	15	CASSAPPGRDTEAFF	TGTGCCAGCAGTGCCCCCCCGGGACGGGACACTGAAGCTTTCTTT
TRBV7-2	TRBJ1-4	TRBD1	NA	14	CASSRQGTGEKLFF	TGTGCCAGCAGCCGACAGGGGACGGGTGAAAAACTGTTTTTT
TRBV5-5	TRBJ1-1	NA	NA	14	CASSPAGVNTEAFF	TGTGCCAGCAGTCCGGCAGGGGTGAACACTGAAGCTTTCTTT
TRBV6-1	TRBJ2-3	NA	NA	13	CASRAGSTDTQYF	TGTGCCAGCAGGGCAGGTAGCACAGATACGCAGTATTTT
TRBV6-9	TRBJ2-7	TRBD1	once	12	CASRGQEYEQYF	TGTGCCAGCAGGGGACAGGAGTACGAGCAGTACTTC
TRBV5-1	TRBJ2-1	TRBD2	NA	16	CASSLVAGGGYNEQFF	TGCGCCAGCAGCTTGGTCGCGGGAGGGGGCTACAATGAGCAGTTCTTC
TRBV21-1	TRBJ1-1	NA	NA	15	CASSPQGRKNTEAFF	TGTGCCAGCAGCCCCCAGGGACGGAAGAACACTGAAGCTTTCTTT
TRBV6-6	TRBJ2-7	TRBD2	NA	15	CASRYSGSAAYEQYF	TGTGCCAGCAGATATAGCGGGAGTGCGGCCTACGAGCAGTACTTC